This TCR beta chain is drawn from a study of molecular identifiers for immune sequencing clone quantification. Findings of the study overall: Clones above 20 RNA copies contained over 97% of effector molecules and under 1% of naive molecules.

This clonotype was detected only a few times. The antigen is undetermined. The authors built bulk TCR libraries by previously described methods with listed TCR primers. In TCRdb, the PCR reads were re-called with MiXCR into one record per CDR3 protein. The data show approximately 670,000 distinct CDR3 sequences, 20% seen once. CDR3 size: 16 residues. Germline V gives CDR1 SGHAT, CDR2 FQDESV (reference sequence). Trimming took 4 bases from V and 3 from J, leaving 18 bases between them. Source material for naive CD8 libraries was roughly 18,000 to 1,000,000 sorted cells, with 10%, 30% or 50% RNA. The clonotype was recovered from a human donor in good health. Some libraries in this study had Jurkat cell RNA spiked in. The chain links TRBV11-1 to TRBJ1-2; D gene ambiguous. The sample was naive CD8+ T cells from blood, with Jurkat cell RNA spiked in. Subset reported: FACS-sorted CD8+CD4-CCR7+CD45RA+ naive T cells. The CDR3 is CASSYRVPGRDYGYTF. DNA of the CDR3: TGTGCCAGCAGCTATAGAGTGCCGGGGAGAGACTATGGCTACACCTTC.